The present T cell receptor (beta chain) was sequenced within a study of T cell responses to AZD1222 COVID-19 vaccine. Study-wide background: Second-dose schedules of about 4 or about 12 weeks were combined.

Study results and caveats: Repertoire sampling happened only post peak T cell response. Two doses of AZD1222 preceded a rise in Spike-specific TCR breadth and depth.

Turning to this clone: Antigen: not known.

Data came from immunoSEQ multiplex PCR; TCRdb stores just in-frame clones and leaves some out. The table shows about 110,000 clones, with 88% occurring only once. Trimming left V 4 bases short and J 2 bases short, with 3 bases between. From germline, CDR1 is SGHTS and CDR2 YDEGEE. The CDR3 sequence is 11 residues long. The chain links TRBV5-8 to TRBJ1-2; D not certain. This TCR came from an adult in good health. Source: peripheral blood, taken on day 0 of AZD1222 vaccination. The CDR3 region is CASSTNYGYTF. CDR3 DNA: TGTGCCAGCAGCACAAACTATGGCTACACCTTC.